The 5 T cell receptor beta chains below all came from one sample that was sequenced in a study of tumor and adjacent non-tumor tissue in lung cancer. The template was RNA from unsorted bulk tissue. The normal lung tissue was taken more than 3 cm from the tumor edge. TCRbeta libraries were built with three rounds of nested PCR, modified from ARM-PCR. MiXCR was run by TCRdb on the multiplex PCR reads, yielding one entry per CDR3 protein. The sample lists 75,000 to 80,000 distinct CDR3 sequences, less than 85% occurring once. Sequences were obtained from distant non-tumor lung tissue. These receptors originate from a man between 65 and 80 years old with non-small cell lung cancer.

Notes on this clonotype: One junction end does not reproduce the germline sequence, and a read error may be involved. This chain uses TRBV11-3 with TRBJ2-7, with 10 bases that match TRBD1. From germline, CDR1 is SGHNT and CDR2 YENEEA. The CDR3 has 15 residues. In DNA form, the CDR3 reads TGTGCCAGCGGCTTAAGGGGACAGGGGCCCTATGAGCAGCACTTC. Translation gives CASGLRGQGPYEQHF.

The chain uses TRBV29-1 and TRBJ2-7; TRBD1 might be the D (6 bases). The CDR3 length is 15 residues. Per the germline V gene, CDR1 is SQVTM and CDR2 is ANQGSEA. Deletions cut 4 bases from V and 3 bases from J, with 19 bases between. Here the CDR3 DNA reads TGCAGCGTTGCGAGGAATGGCCTAGGGGGCTACGAGCAGTACTTC. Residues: CSVARNGLGGYEQYF.

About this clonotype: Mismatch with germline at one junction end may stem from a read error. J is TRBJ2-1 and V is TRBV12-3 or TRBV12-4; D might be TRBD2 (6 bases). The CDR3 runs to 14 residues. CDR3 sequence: CASNHGSTYTEQFF. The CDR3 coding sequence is TGTGCCAGCAACCACGGGAGCACCTACACTGAGCAGTTCTTC.

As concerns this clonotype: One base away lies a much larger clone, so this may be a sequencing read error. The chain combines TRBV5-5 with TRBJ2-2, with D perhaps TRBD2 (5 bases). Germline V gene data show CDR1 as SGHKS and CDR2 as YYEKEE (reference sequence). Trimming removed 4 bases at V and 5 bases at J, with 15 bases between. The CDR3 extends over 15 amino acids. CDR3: CASSPELGVTGELFF. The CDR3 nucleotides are TGTGCCAGCAGCCCGGAATTGGGAGTTACCGGGGAGCTGTTTTTT.

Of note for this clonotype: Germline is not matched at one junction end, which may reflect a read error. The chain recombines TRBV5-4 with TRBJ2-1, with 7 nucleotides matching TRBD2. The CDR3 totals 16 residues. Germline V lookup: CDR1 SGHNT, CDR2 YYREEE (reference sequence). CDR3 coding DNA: TGTGCCAGCAGCTTGGCAGCGGGGAGGCCGGGCAATAAGCAGTTCTTC. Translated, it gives CASSLAAGRPGNKQFF.